Listed below are T cell receptor beta chains from one sample, sequenced in a study of control samples from healthy donors and cancer patients. The repertoire was sequenced with immunoSEQ multiplex PCR; TCRdb's copy has only in-frame clones and lacks some. The repertoire has approximately 150,000 clones, under 95% of them found once; the top ten carry approximately 1.4%. Input material: blood. The origin of the receptors is a woman younger than 30 in good health. Both conserved end residues are part of each CDR3. Each record gives: J gene, V gene, clone size, D gene, CDR3 protein, CDR3 DNA. A D gene is named only where the DNA matches it firmly. A clone size is listed for some rows: how often the clone was seen (once, few, many), or a class if it is expanded.

TRBJ1-1 | TRBV25-1 | NA | TRBD1 | CASSESGTGRMNTEAFF | TGTGCCAGCAGTGAATCTGGGACAGGCCGAATGAACACTGAAGCTTTCTTT
TRBJ1-2 | TRBV2 | NA | NA | CARGGLANYGYTF | TGTGCCAGAGGGGGGTTAGCTAACTATGGCTACACCTTC
TRBJ2-6 | TRBV5-1 | NA | NA | CASSLKEAASGANVLTF | TGCGCCAGCAGCTTGAAGGAAGCGGCGTCGGGGGCCAACGTCCTGACTTTC
TRBJ1-3 | TRBV6-5 | NA | NA | CASSNGGSGNTIYF | TGTGCCAGCAGTAACGGGGGCTCTGGAAACACCATATATTTT
TRBJ1-3 | TRBV18 | NA | TRBD1 | CASSRQGHHGNTIYF | TGTGCCAGCTCACGACAGGGCCATCATGGAAACACCATATATTTT
TRBJ1-1 | TRBV6-6 | NA | NA | CASSYSNAENTEAFF | TGTGCCAGCAGTTACTCGAACGCAGAAAACACTGAAGCTTTCTTT
TRBJ1-5 | TRBV28 | NA | NA | CASSFGARGSNQPQHF | TGTGCCAGCAGTTTCGGCGCCCGGGGAAGCAATCAGCCCCAGCATTTT
TRBJ1-1 | TRBV29-1 | once | NA | CSVEEGPDTEAFF | TGCAGCGTTGAAGAAGGGCCGGACACTGAAGCTTTCTTT
TRBJ2-2 | TRBV11-2 | NA | NA | CASSLGTPGELFF | TGTGCCAGCAGCTTAGGGACACCCGGGGAGCTGTTTTTT
TRBJ2-3 | TRBV6-4 | NA | NA | CASSAGEADTQYF | TGTGCCAGCAGTGCGGGAGAGGCAGATACGCAGTATTTT
TRBJ1-2 | TRBV19 | NA | TRBD1 | CASSLGTGGINYGYTF | TGTGCCAGTAGTCTTGGGACAGGGGGAATCAACTATGGCTACACCTTC
TRBJ2-1 | TRBV12-5 | NA | NA | CAGETRTSNNEQFF | TGTGCTGGGGAGACACGAACCTCAAACAATGAGCAGTTCTTC
TRBJ2-2 | TRBV5-1 | NA | TRBD2 | CASSATTSGNTGELFF | TGCGCCAGCTCCGCTACGACTAGCGGGAACACCGGGGAGCTGTTTTTT
TRBJ1-2 | TRBV7-2 | NA | NA | CASSLIRGDFGYTF | TGTGCCAGCAGCTTAATTCGGGGGGATTTCGGCTACACCTTC
TRBJ2-7 | TRBV6-5 | NA | TRBD1 | CASRTWTGPEQYF | TGTGCCAGCAGGACTTGGACAGGGCCCGAGCAGTACTTC
TRBJ1-2 | TRBV5-4 | NA | NA | CASSLWTAYGYTF | TGTGCCAGCAGCTTATGGACGGCTTATGGCTACACCTTC
TRBJ2-1 | TRBV24-1 | NA | TRBD2 | CATSDAGLAGGPYNEQFF | TGTGCCACCAGTGATGCCGGACTAGCGGGGGGGCCATACAATGAGCAGTTCTTC
TRBJ1-1 | TRBV2 | NA | TRBD1 | CASSDRGISYWEAFF | TGTGCCAGTTCCGACAGGGGAATCTCCTACTGGGAAGCTTTCTTT
TRBJ2-1 | TRBV19 | NA | TRBD1 | CASSIRGDSSYNEQFF | TGTGCCAGTAGTATTCGAGGGGACAGCTCCTACAATGAGCAGTTCTTC
TRBJ1-1 | TRBV5-1 | once | NA | CASSLGPPLNTEAFF | TGCGCCAGCAGCTTAGGTCCTCCCCTAAACACTGAAGCTTTCTTT
TRBJ1-4 | TRBV18 | NA | NA | CASSRLQGEGNEKLFF | TGTGCCAGCTCACGACTCCAAGGGGAGGGTAATGAAAAACTGTTTTTT
TRBJ2-7 | TRBV3-1/TRBV3-2 | NA | NA | CASSQDLVTREQYF | TGTGCCAGCAGCCAAGACCTGGTTACTCGCGAGCAGTACTTC
TRBJ1-1 | TRBV19 | NA | TRBD1 | CASSKYRGLNTEAFF | TGTGCCAGTAGTAAATACAGGGGACTGAACACTGAAGCTTTCTTT
TRBJ2-7 | TRBV5-1 | NA | NA | CASSLEGWEQYF | TGCGCCAGCAGCTTGGAGGGGTGGGAGCAGTACTTC
TRBJ2-4 | TRBV7-2 | NA | TRBD1 | CASSPQGDIQYF | TGTGCCAGCAGCCCTCAGGGGGACATTCAGTACTTC
TRBJ1-1 | TRBV19 | NA | NA | CASSKGMWRVDNTEAFF | TGTGCCAGTAGTAAGGGGATGTGGAGGGTCGACAACACTGAAGCTTTCTTT
TRBJ1-2 | TRBV6-4 | NA | TRBD1 | CASRPGQGNYGYTF | TGTGCCAGCAGACCGGGACAGGGGAACTATGGCTACACCTTC
TRBJ2-1 | TRBV7-2 | NA | TRBD2 | CASAPWGGVAPFF | TGTGCCAGCGCACCATGGGGGGGGGTAGCGCCGTTCTTC
TRBJ1-3 | TRBV5-6 | NA | NA | CASSLAKGGRNTIYF | TGTGCCAGCAGCTTGGCCAAGGGAGGAAGAAACACCATATATTTT
TRBJ1-1 | TRBV23-1 | few | TRBD1 | CASSQARRGPEAFF | TGCGCCAGCAGTCAAGCACGGAGGGGGCCTGAAGCTTTCTTT
TRBJ2-7 | TRBV2 | NA | NA | CASSELYEQYF | TGTGCCAGCAGTGAACTATACGAGCAGTACTTC
TRBJ2-3 | TRBV7-2 | NA | NA | CASSLVGVATDTQYF | TGTGCCAGCAGCTTAGTGGGGGTCGCCACAGATACGCAGTATTTT
TRBJ2-7 | TRBV2 | NA | TRBD2 | CASRTSGFMGEQYF | TGTGCCAGCAGGACTAGCGGGTTCATGGGGGAGCAGTACTTC
TRBJ1-1 | TRBV4-3 | NA | TRBD1 | CASSLQGTGGTEAFF | TGCGCCAGCAGCCTGCAGGGGACAGGAGGCACTGAAGCTTTCTTT
TRBJ2-4 | TRBV3-1/TRBV3-2 | NA | NA | CASGHPTTKNIQYF | TGTGCCAGCGGTCACCCAACCACCAAAAACATTCAGTACTTC
TRBJ1-1 | TRBV6-6 | NA | TRBD1 | CASSYFQQGARTEAFF | TGTGCCAGCAGTTACTTTCAACAGGGGGCAAGGACTGAAGCTTTCTTT
TRBJ1-6 | TRBV18 | NA | NA | CASSPAGPLNSPLHF | TGTGCCAGCTCACCAGCGGGTCCCCTAAATTCACCCCTCCACTTT
TRBJ1-5 | TRBV7-9 | NA | NA | CASSLAAGRGYDQPQHF | TGTGCCAGCAGCTTAGCGGCTGGACGAGGATACGATCAGCCCCAGCATTTT
TRBJ2-3 | TRBV28 | NA | TRBD2 | CAIQREFTDTQYF | TGTGCCATCCAGCGGGAGTTTACAGATACGCAGTATTTT
TRBJ2-7 | TRBV7-9 | few | NA | CASSLAGGYEQYF | TGTGCCAGCAGCTTAGCTGGGGGTTACGAGCAGTACTTC
TRBJ1-1 | TRBV20-1 | few | TRBD1 | CSAQTGAEAFF | TGCAGTGCACAGACAGGGGCTGAAGCTTTCTTT
TRBJ2-1 | TRBV6-5 | NA | NA | CASSYSQVSYNEQFF | TGTGCCAGCAGTTACTCCCAAGTCTCCTACAATGAGCAGTTCTTC
TRBJ1-2 | TRBV20-1 | NA | TRBD1 | CSARGGRDSF | TGCAGTGCTAGGGGGGGCAGGGACAGCTTC
TRBJ1-4 | TRBV28 | NA | NA | CASYLTGIPKLFF | TGTGCCAGCTACCTAACAGGAATACCGAAACTGTTTTTT
TRBJ2-7 | TRBV9 | NA | NA | CASSPWGGSSTYEQYF | TGTGCCAGCAGCCCCTGGGGGGGCAGTTCCACCTACGAGCAGTACTTC
TRBJ2-4 | TRBV7-2 | NA | NA | CASSFRKVGIQYF | TGTGCCAGCAGCTTCCGCAAGGTCGGCATTCAGTACTTC
TRBJ1-2 | TRBV3-1/TRBV3-2 | NA | NA | CASSQDMQGRDYTF | TGTGCCAGCAGCCAAGATATGCAGGGTAGAGACTACACCTTC
TRBJ2-7 | TRBV9 | NA | NA | CASSFRGGVHEQYF | TGTGCCAGCAGCTTTCGAGGAGGGGTCCACGAGCAGTACTTC
TRBJ2-2 | TRBV6-2/TRBV6-3 | NA | NA | CASSYWGPNTGELFF | TGTGCCAGCAGTTACTGGGGCCCGAACACCGGGGAGCTGTTTTTT
TRBJ2-3 | TRBV12-3/TRBV12-4 | NA | NA | CASSRPLGTQYF | TGTGCCAGCAGTCGCCCGCTAGGTACGCAGTATTTT
TRBJ2-1 | TRBV11-3 | NA | NA | CASSLGGTVIF | TGTGCCAGCAGCTTAGGCGGGACAGTCATCTTC
TRBJ1-3 | TRBV28 | NA | NA | CASSPLGNTIYF | TGTGCCAGCAGTCCCCTGGGAAACACCATATATTTT
TRBJ1-1 | TRBV4-2 | NA | NA | CASSREGPDSGGGGTEAFF | TGTGCCAGCAGCCGGGAGGGTCCGGACAGCGGGGGAGGCGGCACTGAAGCTTTCTTT
TRBJ1-2 | TRBV2 | NA | TRBD1 | CASTRDRGGYTF | TGTGCCAGCACGAGGGACAGAGGTGGCTACACCTTC